The 27 T cell receptor beta chains listed next were all sequenced from one sample in a study of shared clonotypes between healthy human individuals. Repertoires were generated with immunoSEQ multiplex PCR, while TCRdb's copy carries only in-frame clones and drops some. The sample contains about 960,000 clones, 76% of which appear only once. Input material: memory CD4+ T cells sorted from blood. This sample's subset: CD45RA-negative fraction. These receptors all come from a man aged 18 to 29 in good health.

J is TRBJ1-2 and V is TRBV19; 12 bases are shared with TRBD1. With V trimmed by 4 bases and J by 7 bases, 10 bases remained unmatched. The CDR3 has 16 residues. Germline V gene lookup returns CDR1 LNHDA and CDR2 SQIVND (reference sequence). CDR3 in DNA: TGTGCCAGTAGTACGGGACAGGGGGCGACATTTTTTGGCTACACCTTC. Encoded protein: CASSTGQGATFFGYTF.

The chain recombines TRBV7-3 with TRBJ1-1; possible D gene TRBD1, 5 bases. The CDR3 sequence is 14 residues long. Germline CDR1 reads SGHTA; CDR2 reads FQGTGA. Trimming pared 3 bases from V and 3 bases from J, leaving 11 bases between. CDR3 nucleotide sequence: TGTGCCAGCAGCTTGATGGGACGGGACACTGAAGCTTTCTTT. The encoded protein is CASSLMGRDTEAFF.

This clone has more than one count but fewer than ten. At the DNA level, this CDR3 is encoded by other sequences in the same sample as well. V and J are TRBV30 and TRBJ1-5; D not certain. This CDR3 has 14 amino acids. V gave up 0 bases and J gave up 2 bases, with 8 bases separating them. Germline V gene data show CDR1 as GTSNPN and CDR2 as SVGIG (reference sequence). The CDR3 spells CAWSVQRGNQPQHF. The CDR3 nucleotides read TGTGCCTGGAGTGTACAAAGGGGCAATCAGCCCCAGCATTTT.

The genes are TRBV4-1 and TRBJ2-6, with D hard to call. The V and J ends lost 4 bases and 0 bases respectively, with 19 bases between them. CDR1 MGHRA and CDR2 YSYEKL come from the germline V gene. The CDR3 length is 19 residues. The CDR3 DNA sequence: TGCGCCAGCAGCCCCCAGACCGCATTCCCCTTCTCTGGGGCCAACGTCCTGACTTTC. Translated: CASSPQTAFPFSGANVLTF.

The chain joins TRBV15 to TRBJ1-2; D is uncertain. The CDR3 contains 15 residues. From germline, CDR1 is LNHNV and CDR2 YYDKDF (reference sequence). Trimming left V 0 bases short and J 6 bases short, with 14 bases between. CDR3: CATSREFGSSNGYTF. The CDR3 nucleotides are TGTGCCACCAGCAGAGAATTCGGGTCTTCAAATGGCTACACCTTC.

This clone has just one count. J is TRBJ2-7 and V is TRBV6-1, with 7 nucleotides matching TRBD1. This CDR3 is 13 amino acids long. Trimming at V came to 7 bases and at J to 6 bases, leaving 9 bases not matched to a gene. Germline CDR1 reads MNHNS; CDR2 reads SASEGT. CDR3 DNA sequence: TGTGCCAGCACCCCCGACAGGGTCGGCGAGCAGTACTTC. It is translated as CASTPDRVGEQYF.

The V call is TRBV7-9, the J call TRBJ2-1; 7 nucleotides line up with TRBD1. Unmatched junction bases numbered 9, after V lost 5 bases and J lost 8 bases. The CDR3 is 14 amino acids. Germline V gene data show CDR1 as SEHNR and CDR2 as FQNEAQ (reference sequence). Here the CDR3 reads CASSQRTGEDEQFF. DNA for the CDR3: TGTGCCAGCAGCCAAAGGACAGGCGAGGATGAGCAGTTCTTC. Combining the CDR3 with reference TRBV7-9 and TRBJ2-1 gives the whole variable domain DTGVSQNPRHKITKRGQNVTFRCDPISEHNRLYWYRQTLGQGPEFLTYFQNEAQLEKSRLLSDRFSAERPKGSFSTLEIQRTEQGDSAMYLCASSQRTGEDEQFFGPGTRLTVL.

This chain joins TRBV5-1 and TRBJ2-7; perhaps D is TRBD1 or TRBD2 (6 bases each). Germline CDR1 is SGHRS and CDR2 is YFSETQ. With 3 bases removed from V and 1 base from J, the gap between germline ends came to 17 bases. The CDR3 is made up of 16 amino acids. Here the CDR3 reads CASSSTGTHNSYEQYF. The CDR3 DNA sequence: TGCGCCAGCAGCTCCACAGGGACTCATAATTCCTACGAGCAGTACTTC.

The sample holds a few counts of this clone. V is TRBV6-6 and J is TRBJ1-1; D perhaps matches TRBD1 (5 bases). Per the germline V gene, CDR1 is MNHNY and CDR2 is SVGAGI (reference sequence). This CDR3 is built from 14 residues. Trimming pared 7 bases from V and 4 bases from J, leaving 16 bases between. The CDR3 loop is CASTQQGRATEAFF. For the CDR3, the DNA is TGTGCCAGCACCCAGCAGGGACGGGCCACTGAAGCTTTCTTT.

This clone was picked up a small number of times. The V gene is TRBV19, the J gene TRBJ1-2, with 7 bases identical to TRBD1. The CDR3 runs 14 residues. Per the germline V gene, CDR1 is LNHDA and CDR2 is SQIVND (reference sequence). V gave up 8 bases and J gave up 2 bases; unmatched junction bases: 8. CDR3 loop: CASLGQRQNYGYTF. In DNA form, the CDR3 reads TGTGCCAGTTTGGGACAGAGACAAAACTATGGCTACACCTTC.

CDR3 sequence reads: CAWSSLAGIYNEQFF. In nucleotides, the CDR3 is TGTGCCTGGAGCTCACTAGCGGGTATCTACAATGAGCAGTTCTTC. The chain has TRBV30 and TRBJ2-1; 9 bases map to TRBD2. CDR3 size: 15 residues. Germline lookup yields CDR1 GTSNPN and CDR2 SVGIG (reference sequence). V lost 3 bases and J lost 3; bases outside the gene matches: 6.

The V call is TRBV10-3, the J call TRBJ2-1; 9 nucleotides match TRBD2. Germline CDR1 is ENHRY and CDR2 is SYGVKD. This CDR3 spans 15 amino acids. With V trimmed by 6 bases and J by 4 bases, 7 bases remained unmatched. The CDR3 DNA is TGTGCCATCAGAGAGAGCGGGGGGCCATACAATGAGCAGTTCTTC. Translation: CAIRESGGPYNEQFF.

The V and J genes are TRBV28 and TRBJ1-5; no firm D call. V gave up 4 bases and J gave up 0 bases, with 19 bases separating them. Germline CDR1 MDHEN, CDR2 SYDVKM. This CDR3 has 18 residues. This CDR3 reads CASSSSGLGAYSNQPQHF. The CDR3 DNA reads TGTGCCAGCAGTTCCAGCGGCCTTGGAGCCTATAGCAATCAGCCCCAGCATTTT.

The chain has TRBV28 and TRBJ1-4; 7 bases are shared with TRBD1. Germline CDR1 reads MDHEN; CDR2 reads SYDVKM. The V segment lost 3 bases and the J segment 1 base; nucleotides outside the gene matches: 5. This CDR3 region has 16 residues. CDR3 sequence reads: CASSFSGGITNEKLFF. The DNA of the CDR3 is TGTGCCAGCAGTTTTTCAGGGGGGATAACTAATGAAAAACTGTTTTTT.

V gene TRBV4-3 combines with J gene TRBJ2-3; the match to TRBD2 covers 11 bases. The junction had 1 base not matched to a gene; V was cut back by 0 bases and J by 2 bases. Germline V gives CDR1 LGHNA, CDR2 YSLEER. The CDR3 length is 16 residues. CDR3 nucleotides: TGCGCCAGCAGCCAAGATAGCGGGAGGGCCACAGATACGCAGTATTTT. Amino acid sequence: CASSQDSGRATDTQYF.

This clone was seen just once. This rearrangement joins TRBV30 to TRBJ2-7; TRBD2 agrees at 11 bases. CDR3 length: 14 amino acids. Germline V gene sequence: CDR1 GTSNPN, CDR2 SVGIG (reference sequence). With 8 bases clipped from V and 0 bases from J, the junction kept 6 bases outside the gene matches. The chain's CDR3 is CAGRLAGSSYEQYF. CDR3 nucleotides: TGTGCCGGCAGACTAGCGGGAAGCTCCTACGAGCAGTACTTC.

The chain carries TRBV5-1 and TRBJ2-7; tentatively, D is TRBD2 (6 bases). The germline V gene encodes CDR1 SGHRS and CDR2 YFSETQ. The CDR3 loop spans 13 amino acids. Trimming took off 4 bases at V and 6 bases at J, with 14 bases between the two ends. DNA of the CDR3: TGCGCCAGCAGCAGTCAGGGAGGAGGCGAGCAGTACTTC. Protein sequence: CASSSQGGGEQYF.

The chain employs TRBV27 and TRBJ2-7; D is unresolved. Germline V gives CDR1 MNHEY, CDR2 SMNVEV (reference sequence). The CDR3 is 12 amino acids. Trimming left V 6 bases short and J 6 bases short, with 12 bases between. CDR3 in amino acids: CASSRVPGEQYF. The CDR3 bases are TGTGCCAGCAGCCGAGTCCCCGGCGAGCAGTACTTC.

J is TRBJ1-1 and V is TRBV7-9; the D gene is possibly TRBD1 (5 bases). Germline V gene sequence: CDR1 SEHNR, CDR2 FQNEAQ (reference sequence). This CDR3 region has 15 residues. Trimming pared 5 bases from V and 1 base from J, leaving 14 bases between. CDR3 nucleotide sequence: TGTGCCAGCAGCCTAGGACACGGCGCGAACACTGAAGCTTTCTTT. Residues: CASSLGHGANTEAFF.

This clone was picked up many times. The J gene is TRBJ2-1, the V gene TRBV5-1; tentatively, D is TRBD2 (6 bases). The CDR3 contains 15 residues. CDR1 and CDR2 from the germline V gene are SGHRS and YFSETQ. V lost 5 bases to trimming and J lost 4 bases, with 16 bases between them. The CDR3 spells CASRVADPSYNEQFF. As DNA, the CDR3 is TGCGCCAGCAGGGTAGCGGATCCGTCTTACAATGAGCAGTTCTTC.

The CDR3 region has the DNA TGTGCCAGCAACAGCCAGGGGGCTGAAGCTTTCTTT. Translating it yields CASNSQGAEAFF. This rearrangement joins TRBV6-6 to TRBJ1-1; 7 bases map to TRBD1. CDR3 length: 12 amino acids. Germline V gene lookup returns CDR1 MNHNY and CDR2 SVGAGI (reference sequence). The V and J ends lost 7 bases and 6 bases, in that order; junction bases with no gene match: 5.

This rearrangement joins TRBV7-9 to TRBJ2-7; 7 bases match TRBD2. There are 16 residues in the CDR3. V gave up 5 bases and J gave up 0 bases; unmatched junction bases: 10. The germline V gene encodes CDR1 SEHNR and CDR2 FQNEAQ (reference sequence). This chain's CDR3 is CASSPLGLADSYEQYF. The CDR3 DNA is TGTGCCAGCAGCCCCCTGGGCCTAGCGGACTCCTACGAGCAGTACTTC.

This chain joins TRBV14 and TRBJ2-5; D ambiguous. The CDR3 covers 11 residues. V lost 3 bases, J lost 7 bases, and 6 bases lay in between. The germline V gene encodes CDR1 SGHDN and CDR2 FVKESK. The CDR3 is CASSQDRTQYF. The CDR3 bases are TGTGCCAGCAGCCAGGATAGGACCCAGTACTTC.

The sample holds many counts of this clone. This chain joins TRBV4-2 and TRBJ1-3, with 9 bases matching TRBD1. Trimming cost V 4 bases and J 4 bases; bases outside gene matches: 8. This CDR3 has 16 residues. Germline assignment: CDR1 LGHNA and CDR2 YNFKEQ. DNA for the CDR3: TGTGCCAGCAGCCGTGGGACAGGGAGTCCCGGAAACACCATATATTTT. The encoded protein is CASSRGTGSPGNTIYF.

CDR3 protein: CASSPQQGIQETQYF. CDR3 coding DNA: TGCGCCAGCAGCCCGCAACAGGGGATCCAAGAGACCCAGTACTTC. The chain uses TRBV5-1 and TRBJ2-5; 7 nucleotides agree with TRBD1. The germline V gene has CDR1 SGHRS and CDR2 YFSETQ. The CDR3 has 15 amino acids. V was clipped by 4 bases and J by 1 base; unmatched bases: 7. The full variable domain, in which reference TRBV5-1 and TRBJ2-5 provide the parts outside the CDR3, is KAGVTQTPRYLIKTRGQQVTLSCSPISGHRSVSWYQQTPGQGLQFLFEYFSETQRNKGNFPGRFSGRQFSNSRSEMNVSTLELGDSALYLCASSPQQGIQETQYFGPGTRLLVL.

This chain joins TRBV1 and TRBJ2-3; the D call of TRBD2 is as the table states it, not checked on the DNA. TRBV1 is a documented pseudogene. This CDR3 is 17 amino acids long. The CDR3 is CTSSQDSLAGGTDTQYF. In DNA, the CDR3 is TGCACCAGCAGCCAAGATTCCCTAGCGGGGGGGACAGATACGCAGTATTTT.

The chain employs TRBV5-1 and TRBJ2-2; 7 nucleotides line up with TRBD1. This CDR3 comprises 15 residues. Germline-derived CDR1 and CDR2 are SGHRS and YFSETQ. With 4 bases clipped from V and 1 base from J, the junction kept 4 bases outside the gene matches. CDR3 sequence (DNA): TGCGCCAGCAGCCCGCGACAGGGGAACACCGGGGAGCTGTTTTTT. Residues: CASSPRQGNTGELFF.